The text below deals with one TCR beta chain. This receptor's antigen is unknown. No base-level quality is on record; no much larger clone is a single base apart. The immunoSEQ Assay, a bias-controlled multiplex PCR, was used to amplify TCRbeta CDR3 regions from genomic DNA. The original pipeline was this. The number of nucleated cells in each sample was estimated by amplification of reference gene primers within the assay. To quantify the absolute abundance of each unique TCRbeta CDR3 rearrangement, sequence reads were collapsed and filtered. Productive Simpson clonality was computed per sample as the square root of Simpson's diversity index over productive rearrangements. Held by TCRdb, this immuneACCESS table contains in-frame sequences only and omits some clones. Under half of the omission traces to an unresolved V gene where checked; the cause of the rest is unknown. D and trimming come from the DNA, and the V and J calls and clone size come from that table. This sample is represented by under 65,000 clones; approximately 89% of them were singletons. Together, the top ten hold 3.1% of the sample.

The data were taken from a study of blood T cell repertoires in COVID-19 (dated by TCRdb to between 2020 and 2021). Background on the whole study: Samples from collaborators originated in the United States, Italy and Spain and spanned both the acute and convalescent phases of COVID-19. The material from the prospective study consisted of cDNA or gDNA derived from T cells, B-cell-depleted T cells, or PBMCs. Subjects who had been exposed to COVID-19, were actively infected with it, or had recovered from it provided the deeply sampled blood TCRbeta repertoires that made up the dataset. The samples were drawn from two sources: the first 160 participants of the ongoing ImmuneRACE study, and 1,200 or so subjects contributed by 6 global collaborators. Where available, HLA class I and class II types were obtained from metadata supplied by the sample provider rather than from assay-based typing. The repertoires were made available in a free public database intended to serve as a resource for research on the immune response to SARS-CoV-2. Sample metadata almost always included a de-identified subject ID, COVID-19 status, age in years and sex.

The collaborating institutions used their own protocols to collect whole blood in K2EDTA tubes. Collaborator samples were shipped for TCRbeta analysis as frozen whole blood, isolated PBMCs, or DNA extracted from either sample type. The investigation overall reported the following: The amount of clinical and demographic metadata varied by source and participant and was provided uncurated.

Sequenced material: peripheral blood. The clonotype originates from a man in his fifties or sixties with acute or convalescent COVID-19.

The CDR3 protein is CASSLEGTGVGTDTQYF. The sequenced DNA: TGCGCCAGCAGCTTGGAGGGGACAGGCGTTGGCACAGATACGCAGTATTTT. The chain is made from TRBV5-1 and TRBJ2-3; TRBD1 aligns with 8 central bases. V lost 0 bases and J lost 1 base, and the count of bases not matched to a germline gene is 7. Measured from the cysteine to the phenylalanine, the CDR3 is 17 residues long. Solely the CDR3 DNA is kept, with 51 bases framed from the first base. Per the germline V gene, SGHRS is the CDR1 and YFSETQ is the CDR2.